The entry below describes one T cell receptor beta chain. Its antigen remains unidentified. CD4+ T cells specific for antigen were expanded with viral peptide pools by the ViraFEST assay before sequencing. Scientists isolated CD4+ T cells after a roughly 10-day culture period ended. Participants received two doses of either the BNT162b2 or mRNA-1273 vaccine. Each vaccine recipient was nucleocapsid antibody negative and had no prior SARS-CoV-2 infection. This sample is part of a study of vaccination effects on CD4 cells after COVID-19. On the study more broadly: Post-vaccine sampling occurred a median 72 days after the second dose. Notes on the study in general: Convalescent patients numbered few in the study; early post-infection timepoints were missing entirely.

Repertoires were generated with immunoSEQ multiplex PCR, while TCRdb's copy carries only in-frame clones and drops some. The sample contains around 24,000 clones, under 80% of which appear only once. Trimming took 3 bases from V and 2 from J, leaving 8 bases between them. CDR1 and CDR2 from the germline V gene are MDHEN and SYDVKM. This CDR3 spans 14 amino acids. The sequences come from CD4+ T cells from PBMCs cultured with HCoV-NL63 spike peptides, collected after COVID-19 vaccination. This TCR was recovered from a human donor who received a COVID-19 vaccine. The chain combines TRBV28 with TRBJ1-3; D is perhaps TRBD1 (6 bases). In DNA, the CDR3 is TGTGCCAGCAGTTTGAGGGGGACTGGAAACACCATATATTTT. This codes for CASSLRGTGNTIYF.